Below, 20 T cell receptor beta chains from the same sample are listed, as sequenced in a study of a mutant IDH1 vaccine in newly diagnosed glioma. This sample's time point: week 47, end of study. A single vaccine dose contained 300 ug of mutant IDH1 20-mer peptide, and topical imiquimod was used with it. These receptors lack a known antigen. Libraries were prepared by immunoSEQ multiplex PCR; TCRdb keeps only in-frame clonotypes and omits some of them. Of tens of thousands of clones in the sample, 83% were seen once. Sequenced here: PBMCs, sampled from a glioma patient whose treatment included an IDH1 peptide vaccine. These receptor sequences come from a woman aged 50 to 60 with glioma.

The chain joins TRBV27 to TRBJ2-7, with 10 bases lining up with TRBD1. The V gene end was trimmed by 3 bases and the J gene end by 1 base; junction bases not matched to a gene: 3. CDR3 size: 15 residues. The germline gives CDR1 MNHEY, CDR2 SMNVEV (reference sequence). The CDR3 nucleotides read TGTGCCAGCAGTTTTCGGGACAGGGGATCCTACGAGCAGTACTTC. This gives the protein CASSFRDRGSYEQYF.

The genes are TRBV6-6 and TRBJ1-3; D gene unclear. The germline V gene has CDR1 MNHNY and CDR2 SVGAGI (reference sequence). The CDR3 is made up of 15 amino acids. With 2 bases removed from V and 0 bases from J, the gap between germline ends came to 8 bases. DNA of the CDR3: TGTGCCAGCAGTTACAGAACGGGCTCTGGAAACACCATATATTTT. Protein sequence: CASSYRTGSGNTIYF.

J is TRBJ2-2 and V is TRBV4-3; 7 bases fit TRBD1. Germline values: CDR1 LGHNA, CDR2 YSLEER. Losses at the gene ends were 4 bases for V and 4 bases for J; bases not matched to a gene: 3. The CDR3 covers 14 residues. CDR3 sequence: CASSRQGGTGELFF. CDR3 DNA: TGCGCCAGCAGCCGACAGGGTGGCACCGGGGAGCTGTTTTTT.

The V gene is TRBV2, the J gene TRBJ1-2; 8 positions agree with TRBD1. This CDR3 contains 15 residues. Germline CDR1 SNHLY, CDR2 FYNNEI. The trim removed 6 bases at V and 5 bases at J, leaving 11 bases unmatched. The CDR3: CASSATDRGLYGYTF. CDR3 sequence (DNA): TGTGCCAGCAGCGCCACCGACAGGGGATTGTATGGCTACACCTTC.

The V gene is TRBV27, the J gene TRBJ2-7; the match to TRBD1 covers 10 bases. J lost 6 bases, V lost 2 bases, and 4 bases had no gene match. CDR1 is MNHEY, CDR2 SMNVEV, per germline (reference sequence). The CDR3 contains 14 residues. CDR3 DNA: TGTGCCAGCAGTTTAGGACAGGGGGTTCTCGAGCAGTACTTC. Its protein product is CASSLGQGVLEQYF.

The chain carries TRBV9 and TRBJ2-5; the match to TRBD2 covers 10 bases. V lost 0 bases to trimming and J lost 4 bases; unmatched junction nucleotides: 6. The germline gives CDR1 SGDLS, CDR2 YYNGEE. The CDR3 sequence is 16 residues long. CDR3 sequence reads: CASSVGSGGASETQYF. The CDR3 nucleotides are TGTGCCAGCAGCGTAGGGAGCGGGGGGGCCTCAGAGACCCAGTACTTC. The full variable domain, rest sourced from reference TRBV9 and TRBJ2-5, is DSGVTQTPKHLITATGQRVTLRCSPRSGDLSVYWYQQSLDQGLQFLIQYYNGEERAKGNILERFSAQQFPDLHSELNLSSLELGDSALYFCASSVGSGGASETQYFGPGTRLLVL.

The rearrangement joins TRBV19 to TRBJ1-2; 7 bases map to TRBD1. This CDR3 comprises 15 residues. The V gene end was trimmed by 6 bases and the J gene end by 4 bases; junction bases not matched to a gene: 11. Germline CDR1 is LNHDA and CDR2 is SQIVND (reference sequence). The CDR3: CASSTRTGIPYGYTF. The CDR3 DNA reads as TGTGCCAGTAGCACTCGGACAGGAATTCCCTATGGCTACACCTTC.

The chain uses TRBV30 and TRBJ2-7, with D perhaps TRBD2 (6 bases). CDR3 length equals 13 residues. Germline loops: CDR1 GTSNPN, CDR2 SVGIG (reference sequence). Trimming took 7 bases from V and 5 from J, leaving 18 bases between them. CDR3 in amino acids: CAFARAGRNEQYF. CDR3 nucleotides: TGTGCCTTCGCCCGGGCGGGACGTAACGAGCAGTACTTC.

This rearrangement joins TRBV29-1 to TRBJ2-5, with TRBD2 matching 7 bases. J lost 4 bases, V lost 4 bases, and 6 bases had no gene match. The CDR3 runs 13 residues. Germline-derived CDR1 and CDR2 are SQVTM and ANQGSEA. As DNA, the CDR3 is TGCAGCGTTGGGGCTGCGGGAGCAGAGACCCAGTACTTC. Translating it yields CSVGAAGAETQYF.

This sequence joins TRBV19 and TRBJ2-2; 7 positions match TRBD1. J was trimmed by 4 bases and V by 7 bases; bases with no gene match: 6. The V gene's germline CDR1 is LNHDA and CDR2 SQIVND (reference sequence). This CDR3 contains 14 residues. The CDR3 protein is CASNPTGLTGELFF. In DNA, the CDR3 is TGTGCCAGTAACCCGACAGGGCTCACCGGGGAGCTGTTTTTT.

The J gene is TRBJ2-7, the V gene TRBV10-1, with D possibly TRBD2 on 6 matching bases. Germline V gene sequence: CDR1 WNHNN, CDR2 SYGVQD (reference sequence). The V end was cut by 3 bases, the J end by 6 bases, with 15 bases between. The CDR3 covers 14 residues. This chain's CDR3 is CASSEGTLGGEQYF. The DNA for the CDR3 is TGCGCCAGCAGTGAAGGTACTTTGGGGGGCGAGCAGTACTTC.

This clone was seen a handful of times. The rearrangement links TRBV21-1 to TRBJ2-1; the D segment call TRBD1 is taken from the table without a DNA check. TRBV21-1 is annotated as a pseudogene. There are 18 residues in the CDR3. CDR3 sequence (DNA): TGTGCCAGCAGCAAAAACGGGCCTCACGGGACAGGGAACAATGAGCAGTTCTTC. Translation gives CASSKNGPHGTGNNEQFF.

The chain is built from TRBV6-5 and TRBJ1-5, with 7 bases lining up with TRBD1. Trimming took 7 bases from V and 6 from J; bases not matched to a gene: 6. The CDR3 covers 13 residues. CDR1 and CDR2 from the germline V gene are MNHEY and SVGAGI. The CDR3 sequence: CASTPAGGQPQHF. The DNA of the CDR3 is TGTGCCAGCACTCCCGCAGGGGGTCAGCCCCAGCATTTT.

CDR3 in amino acids: CASSQISSPKVLFF. The CDR3 coding sequence is TGTGCCAGCAGCCAAATATCAAGCCCGAAGGTACTGTTTTTT. The V and J genes are TRBV4-2 and TRBJ1-4, with unresolved D. This CDR3 is built from 14 residues. The V end was cut by 2 bases, the J end by 13 bases, with 17 bases between. Germline assignment: CDR1 LGHNA and CDR2 YNFKEQ.

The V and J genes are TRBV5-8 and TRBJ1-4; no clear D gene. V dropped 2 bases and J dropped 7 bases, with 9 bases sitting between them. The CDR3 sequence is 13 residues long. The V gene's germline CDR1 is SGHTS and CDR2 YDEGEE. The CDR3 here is CASSFLHREKLFF. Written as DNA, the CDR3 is TGTGCCAGCAGCTTTCTCCACCGTGAAAAACTGTTTTTT.

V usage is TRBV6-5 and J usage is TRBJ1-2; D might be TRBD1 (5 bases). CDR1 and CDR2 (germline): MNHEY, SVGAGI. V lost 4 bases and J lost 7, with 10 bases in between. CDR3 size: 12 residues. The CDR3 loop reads CASSSRGGGYTF. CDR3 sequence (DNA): TGTGCCAGCAGTTCCCGGGGGGGTGGCTACACCTTC.

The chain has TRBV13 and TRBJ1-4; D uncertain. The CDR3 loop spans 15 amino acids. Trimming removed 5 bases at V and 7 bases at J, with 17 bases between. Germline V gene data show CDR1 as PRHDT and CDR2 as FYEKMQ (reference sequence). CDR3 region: CASSEYGFVGEKLFF. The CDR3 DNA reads TGTGCCAGCAGCGAGTACGGTTTTGTTGGTGAAAAACTGTTTTTT.

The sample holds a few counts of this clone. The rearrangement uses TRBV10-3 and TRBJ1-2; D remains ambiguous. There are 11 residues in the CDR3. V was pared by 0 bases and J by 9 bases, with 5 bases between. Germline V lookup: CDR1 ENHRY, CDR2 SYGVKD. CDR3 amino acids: CAISESSRYTF. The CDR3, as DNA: TGTGCCATCAGTGAGTCGTCGCGCTACACCTTC.

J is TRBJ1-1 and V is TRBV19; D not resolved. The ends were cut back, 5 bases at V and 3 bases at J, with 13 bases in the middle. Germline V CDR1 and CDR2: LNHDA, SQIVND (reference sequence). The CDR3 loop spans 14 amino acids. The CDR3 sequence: CASSVMNWDTEAFF. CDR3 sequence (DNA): TGTGCCAGTAGTGTAATGAATTGGGACACTGAAGCTTTCTTT.

The CDR3: CASSPGQGAGYGYTF. For the CDR3, the DNA is TGTGCCAGCAGCCCGGGACAGGGGGCTGGATATGGCTACACCTTC. V and J are TRBV6-5 and TRBJ1-2; TRBD1 aligns across 12 bases. V trimming: 6 bases; J trimming: 5 bases; junction bases outside the gene matches: 7. The CDR3 sequence is 15 residues long. CDR1 and CDR2 from the germline V gene are MNHEY and SVGAGI.